This T cell receptor beta chain was profiled in a study of beta chain features in type 1 diabetes (dated by TCRdb to the late 2010s). The study in broad terms: Patients and healthy donors did not differ in mean age, gender distribution, total cell number or subset yield. A total of under 140,000,000 sorted cells were examined across all samples, and the number of cells per subset was strongly correlated with RNA yield. Whereas all 30 or so donors provided naive and central memory subsets, regulatory and stem cell-like memory subsets were isolated from just 8 patients and roughly 8 healthy donors. In the study, recently diagnosed type 1 diabetes patients and matched healthy donors were compared on the TCRB repertoires of their sorted circulating CD4+ T cell subsets. Beyond this particular receptor, the publication reports: Because cDNA rather than genomic DNA was sequenced, highly expressing activated cells could have been over-represented, although no difference in activation and CD3 levels was found between groups. At VDJ recombination sites, type 1 diabetes patients had fewer insertions and more deleted nucleotides, which implies abnormalities in thymic rearrangement. A moderate but significant shortening of TCRB CDR3 length was observed in type 1 diabetes patients in all four CD4+ subsets. PCR may preferentially amplify shorter templates, but because patient and control samples were amplified and corrected together, any resulting skew would affect both groups equally. Naive, central memory and regulatory TCRB repertoires appeared more similar among patients than among healthy donors. HLA sub-analyses involved small numbers of individuals, so any influence of HLA type on TCRB rearrangement remained unresolved.

The entire isolated RNA was reverse transcribed using the High Capacity cDNA Reverse Transcription Kit, and thus expressed TCRB transcripts were sequenced. Naive, central memory and regulatory T cell samples underwent deep immunoSEQ sequencing, averaging around 3.6 million total reads per sample. Sorted cells were lysed in RLT buffer, and RNA was extracted using DNase-treated RNeasy Micro or Mini kits according to cell number. Each cell subset was processed on its own to prevent cross-contamination, while patient and healthy donor samples were processed together. The immunoSEQ multiplex PCR was used to amplify TCRB sequences from cDNA, yielding 87-bp fragments that span the CDR3 region. Sequencing of the amplicons was done on the Illumina HiSeq platform. Concerning the study's data processing: Synthetic template baselines were used to correct PCR bias computationally, reads within Hamming distance 2 were collapsed together, and singletons that could not be merged were discarded. Reads were aligned against IMGT to assign V, D and J genes, CDR3 length and insertions or deletions at six rearrangement sites. Within each subset, clonotype counts were normalized to sorted cell number, after which true diversity and Gini coefficients were computed with the tcR R package. Repertoire sharing was quantified using the overlap coefficient calculated on TCRB nucleotide sequences. Out-of-frame TCRB sequences from naive cells were analyzed as a proxy for the pre-selection repertoire. TCRdb carries this immuneACCESS record with in-frame sequences only. Its versions omit some clonotypes, under half of them owing to an unresolved V gene in the studies checked, with the rest unexplained. The V and J calls and the clone size are those of that table, but D and trimming were determined from the DNA. The table for this sample lists about 700,000 clones; roughly 13% of them were counted only once. The ten largest clones capture less than 0.025% of the sample.

From each donor, a single peripheral blood sample of about 100 mL on average was drawn into heparinised tubes. A BD FACSAria II and a panel including CD45RO, CCR7, CD25, CD127, CD95 and CD27 were used to sort naive, central memory, regulatory and stem cell-like memory CD4+ T cells. All sorted populations exceeded 95% purity. PBMCs were isolated immediately by Lymphoprep density gradient centrifugation and stained directly without culture. So that batch effects would be minimized, each experiment stained and sorted samples in pairs, pairing one healthy donor with one patient. As to this clone: The specificity of this receptor is unknown. Per-nucleotide qualities are absent, and no much larger clonotype sits a single base away.

Unmatched junction bases come to 2, with V trimmed by 0 bases and J by 2 bases. Including the terminal cysteine and phenylalanine, the CDR3 comprises 16 residues. Solely the CDR3 DNA is kept, with 48 bases framed from the first base. Reading the germline V gene gives CDR1 SGHRS and CDR2 YFSETQ. The sequence was obtained from a man younger than 35 with type 1 diabetes. This chain joins TRBV5-1 to TRBJ2-6; 7 central nucleotides agree with TRBD2. Sequencing was done on a sample of naive CD4+ T cells from blood. In light of the paper, this sample's cell subset or site label describes: true naive CD4+ T cells. The DNA sequence is given as TGCGCCAGCAGCTTGGCCACTAGCGCTGGGGCCAACGTCCTGACTTTC. This gives the protein CASSLATSAGANVLTF.